Listed here are 23 T cell receptor beta chains from one sample, sequenced in a study of shared clonotypes between healthy human individuals. The protocol was immunoSEQ multiplex PCR, while the TCRdb copy is restricted to in-frame clones and leaves out a portion. The sample lists about 1 million clones; under 80% were seen once. The sample consisted of memory CD4+ T cells sorted from blood. Subset meaning: CD45RA-negative fraction. The source of these receptors is a young man in good health.

This clone has a count of ten or more. The chain recombines TRBV9 with TRBJ1-3; D not certain. Trimming removed 0 bases at V and 6 bases at J, with 10 bases between. Germline V CDR1 and CDR2: SGDLS, YYNGEE. The length of the CDR3 is 14 residues. This CDR3 reads CASSVVPSANTIYF. DNA for the CDR3: TGTGCCAGCAGCGTAGTACCCTCCGCAAACACCATATATTTT.

This clone was found a few times. CDR3 DNA: TGTGCCAGTAGTATAGATATATGGGGTACCGGGGAGCTGTTTTTT. Amino acid sequence: CASSIDIWGTGELFF. The chain carries TRBV19 and TRBJ2-2; no firm D call. Germline CDR1 reads LNHDA; CDR2 reads SQIVND (reference sequence). CDR3 size: 15 residues. Trimming removed 0 bases at V and 5 bases at J, with 10 bases between. The variable domain in full, completed from reference TRBV19 and TRBJ2-2, reads DGGITQSPKYLFRKEGQNVTLSCEQNLNHDAMYWYRQDPGQGLRLIYYSQIVNDFQKGDIAEGYSVSREKKESFPLTVTSAQKNPTAFYLCASSIDIWGTGELFFGEGSRLTVL.

This clone has more than one count but fewer than ten. CDR3 nucleotides: TGTGCCAGCAGCTTAGCGACTAGCTCCGGGGAGCTGTTTTTT. Translating gives CASSLATSSGELFF. The genes are TRBV7-2 and TRBJ2-2; 7 bases are shared with TRBD2. This CDR3 contains 14 residues. V lost 0 bases, J lost 6 bases, and 1 base stayed unmatched. Germline loops: CDR1 SGHTA, CDR2 FQGNSA.

About this clone itself: Other DNA variants within this sample encode the same CDR3. The genes are TRBV7-9 and TRBJ2-3; no reliable D call. CDR3 size: 14 residues. In germline, CDR1 is SEHNR, CDR2 FQNEAQ (reference sequence). V was pared by 2 bases and J by 4 bases, with 10 bases between. Here the CDR3 reads CASSLRGQADTQYF. The DNA for the CDR3 is TGTGCCAGCAGCTTACGAGGTCAGGCAGATACGCAGTATTTT.

V is TRBV5-1 and J is TRBJ1-2, with TRBD1 matching 9 bases. The CDR3 loop spans 15 amino acids. The V gene's germline CDR1 is SGHRS and CDR2 YFSETQ. V lost 4 bases to trimming and J lost 3 bases; unmatched junction nucleotides: 7. The CDR3 spells CASSPGQGGDYGYTF. The CDR3 nucleotides read TGCGCCAGCAGCCCGGGACAGGGTGGGGACTATGGCTACACCTTC.

Sample share makes this clone medium-sized. The rearrangement joins TRBV5-4 to TRBJ2-1; D may correspond to TRBD1 or TRBD2 (5 bases each). Germline V CDR1 and CDR2: SGHNT, YYREEE (reference sequence). There are 15 residues in the CDR3. Trimming took off 2 bases at V and 6 bases at J, with 15 bases between the two ends. The CDR3: CASSFEGTLPNEQFF. DNA for the CDR3: TGTGCCAGCAGCTTTGAGGGGACCCTTCCCAATGAGCAGTTCTTC.

This sequence joins TRBV14 and TRBJ1-1; D unclear. The CDR3 runs 15 residues. Germline V gene data show CDR1 as SGHDN and CDR2 as FVKESK. V lost 1 base and J 1 base, leaving 10 bases between the germline ends. The CDR3 here is CASSQVGVTNTEAFF. In DNA form, the CDR3 reads TGTGCCAGCAGCCAAGTGGGTGTCACGAACACTGAAGCTTTCTTT.

This clone was recorded many times. The V gene is TRBV6-5, the J gene TRBJ2-5; a weak D match, TRBD1 (5 bases). The CDR3 has 15 residues. With 5 bases removed from V and 4 bases from J, the gap between germline ends came to 17 bases. In germline, CDR1 is MNHEY, CDR2 SVGAGI. CDR3 DNA sequence: TGTGCCAGCAGTATCAGGGTGTTAGGACGAGAGACCCAGTACTTC. Its protein product is CASSIRVLGRETQYF.

Remarks on this clone: This specimen includes other DNA sequences encoding the same CDR3. This chain joins TRBV27 and TRBJ2-7, with 11 bases identical to TRBD2. Germline-derived CDR1 and CDR2 are MNHEY and SMNVEV (reference sequence). The V segment lost 3 bases and the J segment 2 bases; nucleotides outside the gene matches: 6. The CDR3 totals 16 residues. The CDR3 reads CASSLTGTSGTYEQYF. The CDR3 DNA is TGTGCCAGCAGTTTGACCGGGACTAGCGGAACCTACGAGCAGTACTTC.

The V and J genes are TRBV7-3 and TRBJ1-1; 9 nucleotides agree with TRBD1. Germline-derived CDR1 and CDR2 are SGHTA and FQGTGA. The CDR3 contains 13 residues. V lost 4 bases to trimming and J lost 3 bases; unmatched junction nucleotides: 0. CDR3 nucleotides: TGTGCCAGCAGCTGGACAGGGGACACTGAAGCTTTCTTT. Translating gives CASSWTGDTEAFF.

The gene calls are TRBV18 and TRBJ1-2; D not certain. The germline V and J ends were trimmed by 2 bases and 4 bases, with 11 bases remaining between them. The V gene's germline CDR1 is KGHSH and CDR2 LQKENI. The CDR3 spans 14 residues. The CDR3 DNA reads as TGTGCCAGCTCACCAGGTGCCCAGGCCTATGGCTACACCTTC. It is translated as CASSPGAQAYGYTF.

This rearrangement joins TRBV1 to TRBJ2-7; TRBD2, as called in the table, went unchecked against the DNA. TRBV1 is annotated as a pseudogene. The CDR3 sequence is 17 residues long. CDR3: CTSSQTLKNGGVYEQYF. Here the CDR3 DNA reads TGCACCAGCAGCCAAACCCTCAAGAACGGGGGGGTTTACGAGCAGTACTTC.

The V call is TRBV15, the J call TRBJ2-3; 10 bases fit TRBD2. The ends lost 1 base at V and 6 bases at J; junction bases unmatched: 4. Per the germline V gene, CDR1 is LNHNV and CDR2 is YYDKDF (reference sequence). CDR3 length: 15 residues. Here the CDR3 reads CATSRVTSGADTQYF. Here the CDR3 DNA reads TGTGCCACCAGCAGAGTTACTAGCGGGGCGGATACGCAGTATTTT.

CDR3 nucleotides: TGTGCCAGCTCACCTTCTTCGGGACAGGGGGCTAATAGCAATCAGCCCCAGCATTTT. Translated: CASSPSSGQGANSNQPQHF. V is TRBV18 and J is TRBJ1-5; 12 nucleotides match TRBD1. The CDR3 is made up of 19 amino acids. The V segment lost 3 bases and the J segment 0 bases; nucleotides outside the gene matches: 9. CDR1 is KGHSH and CDR2 is LQKENI in the germline V gene.

This chain joins TRBV7-8 and TRBJ2-5; 7 bases are shared with TRBD1. The J segment lost 1 base and the V segment lost 1 base, leaving 6 bases of the junction unmatched. The CDR3 consists of 16 residues. Germline-derived CDR1 and CDR2 are SGHVS and FQNEAQ. In nucleotides, the CDR3 is TGTGCCAGCAGCTTAGTAGGGGGCATGGGCCAAGAGACCCAGTACTTC. Translated, it gives CASSLVGGMGQETQYF. Full variable domain (missing parts from reference TRBV7-8 and TRBJ2-5): GAGVSQSPRYKVAKRGQDVALRCDPISGHVSLFWYQQALGQGPEFLTYFQNEAQLDKSGLPSDRFFAERPEGSVSTLKIQRTQQEDSAVYLCASSLVGGMGQETQYFGPGTRLLVL.

The chain employs TRBV5-6 and TRBJ2-5; D gene ambiguous. The end of the DNA is better explained by TRBJ2-7, so the J call may be wrong. The CDR3 loop spans 14 amino acids. Looked up from germline, CDR1 is SGHDT and CDR2 is YYEEEE. CDR3 nucleotides: TGTGCCAGCAGCTTGGCTTGGCAACGCGACGAGCAGTACTTC. Translating gives CASSLAWQRDEQYF.

The chain recombines TRBV5-1 with TRBJ1-5; D remains ambiguous. Per the germline V gene, CDR1 is SGHRS and CDR2 is YFSETQ. This CDR3 region has 13 residues. V gave up 4 bases and J gave up 4 bases, with 9 bases separating them. CDR3 residues: CASSIDINQPQHF. The CDR3 coding sequence is TGCGCCAGCAGCATCGACATTAATCAGCCCCAGCATTTT.

About this clone: This same CDR3 is encoded by further DNA sequences in the sample. The genes are TRBV5-1 and TRBJ1-4, with TRBD1 identical over 7 bases. J was trimmed by 4 bases and V by 4 bases; bases with no gene match: 4. The CDR3 extends over 14 amino acids. Germline V gene sequence: CDR1 SGHRS, CDR2 YFSETQ. CDR3 sequence: CASSPGTDNEKLFF. CDR3 DNA sequence: TGCGCCAGCAGCCCAGGGACAGATAATGAAAAACTGTTTTTT.

This rearrangement joins TRBV10-1 to TRBJ2-7; 7 nucleotides agree with TRBD2. CDR1 is WNHNN, CDR2 SYGVQD, per germline (reference sequence). The CDR3 loop spans 16 amino acids. V shed 0 bases and J 2 bases; nucleotides not matched to a gene: 7. CDR3 in DNA: TGCGCCAGCAGTGAGTCGGGCTCCGGGGGGACCTACGAGCAGTACTTC. It yields the protein CASSESGSGGTYEQYF.

The J gene is TRBJ2-7, the V gene TRBV14; no clear D gene. Trimming stripped 0 bases from V and 5 bases from J, with 11 bases between. From germline, CDR1 is SGHDN and CDR2 FVKESK. The CDR3 runs 14 residues. The CDR3 DNA sequence: TGTGCCAGCAGCCAAGATACTGGCCCCAACGAGCAGTACTTC. Translated: CASSQDTGPNEQYF.

This rearrangement joins TRBV14 to TRBJ2-1; 10 bases map to TRBD2. The CDR3 extends over 15 amino acids. V lost 3 bases to trimming and J lost 8 bases; unmatched junction nucleotides: 7. Germline CDR1 SGHDN, CDR2 FVKESK. The CDR3 nucleotides are TGTGCCAGCAGCCAGGGACTAGCGTCTACGGATGAGCAGTTCTTC. The encoded protein is CASSQGLASTDEQFF.

The rearrangement uses TRBV27 and TRBJ1-1; 8 nucleotides match TRBD1. Germline loops: CDR1 MNHEY, CDR2 SMNVEV (reference sequence). With 7 bases clipped from V and 6 bases from J, the junction kept 13 bases outside the gene matches. This CDR3 is built from 15 residues. CDR3 residues: CASTPRLDRVSEAFF. DNA of the CDR3: TGTGCCAGCACCCCCCGTCTGGACAGGGTTTCTGAAGCTTTCTTT.

For the CDR3, the DNA is TGCGCCAGCAGCCTTGAGGGACCTGGGATTAATGAAAAACTGTTTTTT. Protein: CASSLEGPGINEKLFF. The chain uses TRBV5-1 and TRBJ1-4; perhaps TRBD1 as D (5 bases). CDR1 and CDR2 (germline): SGHRS, YFSETQ. The length of the CDR3 is 16 residues. V lost 4 bases to trimming and J lost 4 bases, with 17 bases between them.